The 23 T cell receptor beta chains given below trace back to one sample, sequenced in a study of T cells in tumors after PD-1 blockade. Clones were read by immunoSEQ multiplex PCR, and TCRdb kept only the in-frame ones, dropping some. The sample records 15,000 or so clones, more than 65% being singletons. Material: PBMCs, obtained after anti-PD-1 treatment. These receptor sequences come from a human donor with basal cell carcinoma.

This clone was found a few times. CDR3 sequence reads: CASSPPGTSGTYNEQFF. CDR3 bases: TGTGCCAGCTCACCACCCGGGACTAGCGGCACCTACAATGAGCAGTTCTTC. The chain recombines TRBV18 with TRBJ2-1; TRBD2 matches at 11 bases. The CDR3 consists of 17 residues. Germline V gene data show CDR1 as KGHSH and CDR2 as LQKENI. J lost 2 bases, V lost 0 bases, and 3 bases had no gene match.

This chain joins TRBV14 and TRBJ2-3; unclear D gene. V was trimmed by 2 bases and J by 2 bases, leaving 23 bases between them. CDR3 length: 19 amino acids. The germline V gene encodes CDR1 SGHDN and CDR2 FVKESK. CDR3 sequence (DNA): TGTGCCAGCAGCCAATTCGCCGATCAAAACGGGCCGTCCACAGATACGCAGTATTTT. It translates to CASSQFADQNGPSTDTQYF.

With regard to this clone: Sequence at one end of the junction differs from germline and may be a read error. This CDR3 reads CPSSHGGARVGSSYNEQFF. The CDR3 DNA sequence: TGTCCCAGCAGTCACGGGGGGGCGCGGGTGGGGAGCTCCTACAATGAGCAGTTCTTC. The V call is TRBV2, the J call TRBJ2-1; 8 bases agree with TRBD2. The CDR3 consists of 19 residues. The V gene's germline CDR1 is SNHLY and CDR2 FYNNEI.

Only a few counts were recorded for this clone. CDR3 protein: CASSLVGGANSPLHF. The CDR3 DNA sequence: TGTGCCAGCAGCCTCGTGGGGGGCGCGAATTCACCCCTCCACTTT. The chain combines TRBV5-5 with TRBJ1-6; a weak D match, TRBD1 (6 bases). Trimming removed 4 bases at V and 7 bases at J, with 15 bases between. Germline V CDR1 and CDR2: SGHKS, YYEKEE (reference sequence). There are 15 residues in the CDR3.

The V gene is TRBV2, the J gene TRBJ2-2; D not certain. The V gene lost 7 bases and the J gene lost 4 bases, with 7 bases spanning the gap. Germline values: CDR1 SNHLY, CDR2 FYNNEI. The CDR3 has 12 residues. Here the CDR3 reads CASKEFTGELFF. The CDR3 nucleotides are TGTGCCAGCAAGGAATTCACCGGGGAGCTGTTTTTT. Complete variable domain (other parts from reference TRBV2 and TRBJ2-2): EPEVTQTPSHQVTQMGQEVILRCVPISNHLYFYWYRQILGQKVEFLVSFYNNEISEKSEIFDDQFSVERPDGSNFTLKIRSTKLEDSAMYFCASKEFTGELFFGEGSRLTVL.

The chain combines TRBV7-2 with TRBJ1-4; D remains ambiguous. Trimming took off 1 base at V and 0 bases at J, with 9 bases between the two ends. This CDR3 spans 16 amino acids. Germline-derived CDR1 and CDR2 are SGHTA and FQGNSA. The CDR3 DNA reads as TGTGCCAGCAGCTTAGACAGACTATCAACTAATGAAAAACTGTTTTTT. Translation: CASSLDRLSTNEKLFF.

This chain links TRBV14 with TRBJ1-3, with D unresolved. Trimming shortened V by 3 bases and J by 5 bases, and 8 bases separated the two germline ends. The germline gives CDR1 SGHDN, CDR2 FVKESK. This CDR3 is built from 13 residues. The chain's CDR3 is CASSQGYRNTIYF. CDR3 in DNA: TGTGCCAGCAGCCAGGGTTACCGAAACACCATATATTTT.

The V and J genes are TRBV5-1 and TRBJ1-1; TRBD1 matches at 7 bases. Germline trimming cut 4 bases from V and 4 bases from J; bases unmatched to any gene: 10. The CDR3 extends over 15 amino acids. Germline values: CDR1 SGHRS, CDR2 YFSETQ. CDR3 protein: CASSATGSKATEAFF. The CDR3, as DNA: TGCGCCAGCAGCGCGACAGGGTCGAAAGCCACTGAAGCTTTCTTT.

This clone has just a few counts. The rearrangement uses TRBV3-1 (or the pseudogene TRBV3-2) and TRBJ1-2; no clear D gene. CDR3 length: 11 amino acids. Trimming took off 3 bases at V and 8 bases at J, with 7 bases between the two ends. Germline lookup yields CDR1 LGHDT and CDR2 YNNKEL (reference sequence). The CDR3 here is CASSQVGGYTF. The CDR3 nucleotides are TGTGCCAGCAGCCAGGTGGGAGGCTACACCTTC.

The CDR3 protein is CASSLRREQHF. CDR3 in DNA: TGTGCCAGCAGTTTAAGACGGGAACAGCATTTT. The chain combines TRBV28 with TRBJ1-5; D gene uncertain. There are 11 residues in the CDR3. The V gene's germline CDR1 is MDHEN and CDR2 SYDVKM. V lost 2 bases and J lost 13, with 9 bases in between.

The chain uses TRBV5-6 and TRBJ2-3; the D gene is possibly TRBD2 (6 bases). From germline, CDR1 is SGHDT and CDR2 YYEEEE. Deletions cut 0 bases from V and 4 bases from J, with 15 bases between. The CDR3 is 16 residues long. DNA for the CDR3: TGTGCCAGCAGCTTGGATGGGAGTGGAGGGTCAGATACGCAGTATTTT. It encodes CASSLDGSGGSDTQYF. Variable domain in full (rest from reference TRBV5-6 and TRBJ2-3): DAGVTQSPTHLIKTRGQQVTLRCSPKSGHDTVSWYQQALGQGPQFIFQYYEEEERQRGNFPDRFSGHQFPNYSSELNVNALLLGDSALYLCASSLDGSGGSDTQYFGPGTRLTVL.

There are a few counts of this clone. This chain joins TRBV6-4 and TRBJ2-2; possibly TRBD2 for D (5 bases). V lost 0 bases, J lost 3 bases, and 8 bases lay in between. Per germline, CDR1 MRHNA and CDR2 SNTAGT. CDR3 length equals 15 residues. CDR3 residues: CASSDSASHTGELFF. CDR3 DNA: TGTGCCAGCAGTGACTCGGCTAGCCACACCGGGGAGCTGTTTTTT.

This chain's CDR3 is CASSFRQGSGNTIYF. The DNA of the CDR3 is TGTGCCAGCAGCTTCCGACAGGGTAGTGGAAACACCATATATTTT. This chain connects TRBV7-6 to TRBJ1-3, with 7 bases lining up with TRBD1. This CDR3 is 15 amino acids long. From germline, CDR1 is SGHVS and CDR2 FNYEAQ. Germline trimming cut 3 bases from V and 3 bases from J; bases unmatched to any gene: 5. Filled out from reference TRBV7-6 and TRBJ1-3, the complete variable domain reads GAGVSQSPRYKVTKRGQDVALRCDPISGHVSLYWYRQALGQGPEFLTYFNYEAQQDKSGLPNDRFSAERPEGSISTLTIQRTEQRDSAMYRCASSFRQGSGNTIYFGEGSWLTVV.

This chain joins TRBV5-5 and TRBJ2-5, with no clear D. The CDR3 length is 13 residues. Germline CDR1 and CDR2: SGHKS and YYEKEE (reference sequence). The V and J ends lost 1 base and 2 bases respectively, with 6 bases between them. The CDR3 nucleotides read TGTGCCAGCAGCTTGACCAGTCAAGAGACCCAGTACTTC. Translated, it gives CASSLTSQETQYF.

This chain links TRBV4-1 with TRBJ1-2; tentative D call: TRBD1 (6 bases). Germline CDR1 reads MGHRA; CDR2 reads YSYEKL. This CDR3 comprises 15 residues. Trimming left V 6 bases short and J 1 base short, with 15 bases between. The CDR3 DNA reads TGCGCCAGCAGTCCGCCGTCGGGACATAACTATGGCTACACCTTC. This translates into CASSPPSGHNYGYTF.

This chain joins TRBV4-1 and TRBJ1-2, with TRBD1 matching over 9 bases. Germline CDR1 and CDR2: MGHRA and YSYEKL. V lost 3 bases and J lost 3; bases outside the gene matches: 5. The CDR3 runs 15 residues. CDR3 loop: CASSHPGQGDYGYTF. DNA for the CDR3: TGCGCCAGCAGCCACCCGGGACAGGGAGACTATGGCTACACCTTC.

The CDR3 is CASSFAWGRAELFF. CDR3 nucleotides: TGTGCCAGCAGCTTTGCTTGGGGGCGCGCGGAGCTGTTTTTT. This chain uses TRBV5-4 with TRBJ2-2; the D gene is possibly TRBD1 (6 bases). Trimming stripped 2 bases from V and 10 bases from J, with 15 bases between. Germline V gene data show CDR1 as SGHNT and CDR2 as YYREEE (reference sequence). This CDR3 comprises 14 residues.

V and J are TRBV4-1 and TRBJ2-1, with TRBD1 matching over 9 bases. The CDR3 is 15 residues long. The trim removed 6 bases at V and 9 bases at J, leaving 12 bases unmatched. Germline lookup yields CDR1 MGHRA and CDR2 YSYEKL. CDR3 in DNA: TGCGCCAGCAGACTTCCGGGACAGGGACGCGGTGAGCAGTTCTTC. It encodes CASRLPGQGRGEQFF.

V usage is TRBV4-1 and J usage is TRBJ1-2; TRBD1 matches at 10 bases. The V gene end was trimmed by 4 bases and the J gene end by 5 bases; junction bases not matched to a gene: 10. The length of the CDR3 is 16 residues. Looked up from germline, CDR1 is MGHRA and CDR2 is YSYEKL. DNA for the CDR3: TGCGCCAGCAGCCTCCTATTTCCGGGACAGGGGTATGGCTACACCTTC. Translated, it gives CASSLLFPGQGYGYTF.

V is TRBV15 and J is TRBJ1-5; TRBD1 aligns across 8 bases. This CDR3 comprises 17 residues. V trimming: 5 bases; J trimming: 5 bases; junction bases outside the gene matches: 14. The germline CDR1 and CDR2 sequences are LNHNV and YYDKDF (reference sequence). The CDR3 region has the DNA TGTGCCACCAGCCTGGGGGGGTCCGGACAGGGCTATCAGCCCCAGCATTTT. Residues: CATSLGGSGQGYQPQHF.

This clone has just a few counts. One end of the junction is discordant with germline, which a read error may explain. The identical CDR3 is also encoded by other nucleotide sequences in the sample. J is TRBJ2-1 and V is TRBV2, with TRBD2 matching over 8 bases. Per the germline V gene, CDR1 is SNHLY and CDR2 is FYNNEI. The CDR3 is made up of 19 amino acids. The CDR3 DNA sequence: TGTGCCCGCAGTTACGGGGGGGCGGGGGCGGGGAGCTCCTACAATGAGCAGTTCTTC. It encodes CARSYGGAGAGSSYNEQFF.

This chain uses TRBV2 with TRBJ2-2; 9 positions match TRBD1. Germline loops: CDR1 SNHLY, CDR2 FYNNEI. J lost 5 bases, V lost 8 bases, and 6 bases had no gene match. The CDR3 has 14 amino acids. The CDR3: CASRDRVGTGELFF. CDR3 in DNA: TGTGCCAGCCGGGACAGGGTAGGGACCGGGGAGCTGTTTTTT.

The chain couples TRBV9 to TRBJ1-6; the match to TRBD1 covers 8 bases. The J segment lost 10 bases and the V segment lost 7 bases, leaving 16 bases of the junction unmatched. The germline CDR1 and CDR2 sequences are SGDLS and YYNGEE. This CDR3 is built from 16 residues. Written as DNA, the CDR3 is TGTGCCAGCGGGGACACAGGGGGTGTGCAGGGATCACCCCTCCACTTT. It codes for CASGDTGGVQGSPLHF.